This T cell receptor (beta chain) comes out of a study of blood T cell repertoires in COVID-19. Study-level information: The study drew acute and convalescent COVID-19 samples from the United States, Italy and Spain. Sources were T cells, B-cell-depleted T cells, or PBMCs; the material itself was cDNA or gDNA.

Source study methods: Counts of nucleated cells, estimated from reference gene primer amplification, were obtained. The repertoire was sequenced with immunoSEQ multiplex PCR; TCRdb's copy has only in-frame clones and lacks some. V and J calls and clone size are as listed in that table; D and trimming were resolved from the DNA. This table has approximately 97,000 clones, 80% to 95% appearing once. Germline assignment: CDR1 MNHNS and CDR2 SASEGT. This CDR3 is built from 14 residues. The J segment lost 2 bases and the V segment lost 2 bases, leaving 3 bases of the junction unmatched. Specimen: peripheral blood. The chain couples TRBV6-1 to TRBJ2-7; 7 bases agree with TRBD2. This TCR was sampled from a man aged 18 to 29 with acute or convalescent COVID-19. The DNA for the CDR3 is TGTGCCAGCAGTGAAAGACTAGCAACCTACGAGCAGTACTTC. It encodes CASSERLATYEQYF.